This T cell receptor beta chain was recovered during a study of OX40 agonist ivuxolimab in advanced cancers. Per germline, CDR1 LGHNA and CDR2 YSLEER. The length of the CDR3 is 15 residues. Trimming took off 1 base at V and 1 base at J, with 7 bases between the two ends. The data were produced by immunoSEQ multiplex PCR, yet TCRdb's version contains in-frame clones alone and is incomplete. This sample has approximately 90,000 clones, with around nine tenths found just once. The chain recombines TRBV4-3 with TRBJ2-2; D gene unclear. The receptor's source is an adult with an advanced solid tumor such as melanoma, head and neck, liver or kidney cancer. Sequencing used CD4+ or CD8+ T cells sorted from blood, obtained in a trial of the OX40 agonist ivuxolimab. The CDR3 spells CASSQAYRNTGELFF. DNA for the CDR3: TGCGCCAGCAGCCAAGCCTACAGGAACACCGGGGAGCTGTTTTTT.